The 12 T cell receptor beta chains below come from one sample, sequenced in a study of CD8 T cells in ankylosing spondylitis (dated by TCRdb to about 2017). General findings and caveats noted by the study authors: Blood from ankylosing spondylitis patients appeared to be characterized by a TCR beta motif composed of eight highly homologous amino acid variants.

These TCRs' antigens remain unknown. Libraries were made using 5' RACE. Sequencing was performed on an Illumina HiSeq 2500. TCRdb reworked the public reads: Q25 trimming with fastp, MiXCR clone assembly, productive beta chains retained. When rows share a CDR3 protein, they turn into one entry using the most common DNA and genes. The sample yields about 540,000 distinct CDR3 sequences; roughly 13% were counted once. About 6.8% of the sample belongs to the ten largest clones. Sequencing was carried out using blood, either unsorted or a sorted T cell fraction (not recorded which). Source of these receptors: a male donor with ankylosing spondylitis.

The sample holds a few counts of this clonotype. The chain couples TRBV20-1 to TRBJ1-5, with D maybe TRBD1 (6 bases). Germline values: CDR1 DFQATT, CDR2 SNEGSKA (reference sequence). With 6 bases removed from V and 6 bases from J, the gap between germline ends came to 15 bases. This CDR3 spans 13 amino acids. For the CDR3, the DNA is TGCAGTGCCCGGGACATCAGGGGTCAGCCCCAGCATTTT. Its protein product is CSARDIRGQPQHF.

The chain combines TRBV20-1 with TRBJ2-1; no firm D call. This CDR3 is built from 11 residues. V was clipped by 3 bases and J by 12 bases, with 12 bases between them. Germline CDR1 reads DFQATT; CDR2 reads SNEGSKA (reference sequence). The CDR3 DNA is TGCAGTGCTAGTCCTTACAATTGGCAGTTCTTC. Translated, it gives CSASPYNWQFF.

The gene calls are TRBV27 and TRBJ2-7, with 12 bases fitting TRBD2. Germline CDR1 reads MNHEY; CDR2 reads SMNVEV (reference sequence). The CDR3 is made up of 14 amino acids. The V and J ends lost 8 bases and 3 bases, in that order; junction bases with no gene match: 5. The CDR3 DNA reads as TGTGCCAGCCGGAGGACTAGCGGGGTCTACGAGCAGTACTTC. Translated, it gives CASRRTSGVYEQYF.

This clonotype was seen ten or more times. The V and J genes are TRBV7-2 and TRBJ2-1, with TRBD1 matching over 8 bases. Unmatched junction bases numbered 4, after V lost 4 bases and J lost 5 bases. The CDR3 is 14 amino acids. Per the germline V gene, CDR1 is SGHTA and CDR2 is FQGNSA. The CDR3 DNA follows: TGTGCCAGCAGCTCAGGACAGGGTGACAATGAGCAGTTCTTC. Protein: CASSSGQGDNEQFF.

This clonotype appeared a few times. The V gene is TRBV5-1, the J gene TRBJ1-1; 8 nucleotides align to TRBD1. Germline V gene lookup returns CDR1 SGHRS and CDR2 YFSETQ. CDR3 size: 12 residues. Trimming cost V 4 bases and J 10 bases; bases outside gene matches: 6. This CDR3 is CASSTGQGGAFF. In nucleotides, the CDR3 is TGCGCCAGCAGCACCGGACAGGGCGGAGCTTTCTTT.

Ten or more counts support this clonotype. The chain recombines TRBV21-1 with TRBJ2-7; the table's D call, TRBD2, has no DNA check behind it. TRBV21-1 has pseudogene status. The CDR3 is made up of 16 amino acids. CDR3 loop: CASREGEREITYEQYV. The CDR3 coding sequence is TGTGCCAGCAGGGAAGGCGAGCGGGAGATAACCTACGAGCAGTACGTC.

This clonotype was observed many times. This chain connects TRBV5-5 to TRBJ2-5; TRBD2 agrees at 9 bases. Germline-derived CDR1 and CDR2 are SGHKS and YYEKEE (reference sequence). V gave up 4 bases and J gave up 5 bases; unmatched junction bases: 12. The CDR3 length is 16 residues. CDR3 sequence (DNA): TGTGCCAGCAGCATAACTTCGGGACTAGCTGGGGAGACCCAGTACTTC. Residues: CASSITSGLAGETQYF.

This clonotype has ten or more counts. The rearrangement links TRBV6-2 or TRBV6-3 to TRBJ2-1; unclear D gene. Germline V lookup: CDR1 MNHEY, CDR2 SVGEGT. This CDR3 has 16 residues. V was trimmed by 4 bases and J by 0 bases, leaving 13 bases between them. The CDR3 sequence: CASSLMPPGSYNEQFF. In DNA form, the CDR3 reads TGTGCCAGCAGTTTGATGCCACCCGGCTCCTACAATGAGCAGTTCTTC.

This chain joins TRBV24-1 and TRBJ1-2; the match to TRBD1 covers 11 bases. Per germline, CDR1 KGHDR and CDR2 SFDVKD. The CDR3 sequence is 15 residues long. The trim removed 5 bases at V and 7 bases at J, leaving 8 bases unmatched. CDR3 coding DNA: TGTGCCACCAGTGCCGCTGGACAGGGGGCGGTTGGCTACACCTTC. Translation: CATSAAGQGAVGYTF.

The chain is built from TRBV28 and TRBJ2-7, with TRBD2 matching over 14 bases. CDR1 and CDR2 (germline): MDHEN, SYDVKM. This CDR3 has 14 amino acids. V lost 3 bases, J lost 6 bases, and 1 base stayed unmatched. CDR3 bases: TGTGCCAGCAGTTTTGGGACTAGCGGGAGCGAGCAGTACGTC. Its translation: CASSFGTSGSEQYV.

With respect to this clonotype: This clone may be a read error of a much larger clone one base away. In nucleotides, the CDR3 is TGTGCCAGCACCGCACGACCTATTGAAAAACTGTTTTTT. Translating it yields CASTARPIEKLFF. The chain couples TRBV3-1 to TRBJ1-4; D unclear. CDR1 LGHDT and CDR2 YNNKEL come from the germline V gene (reference sequence). Trimming pared 7 bases from V and 7 bases from J, leaving 13 bases between. The CDR3 consists of 13 residues.

This clonotype was counted a few times. The V call is TRBV19, the J call TRBJ2-3; D gene uncertain. The CDR3 runs to 16 residues. V was cut by 3 bases and J by 2 bases, with 15 bases left in between. The germline V gene encodes CDR1 LNHDA and CDR2 SQIVND (reference sequence). CDR3 region: CASSMERQLNTDTQYF. The CDR3 DNA reads as TGTGCCAGTAGTATGGAGCGACAACTGAACACAGATACGCAGTATTTT.